Below are 21 T cell receptor beta chains sequenced from a single sample in a study of cytomegalovirus exposure and HLA in healthy donors. In the PCR, 60 Vbeta and 13 Jbeta primers were used. Libraries were prepared by immunoSEQ multiplex PCR; TCRdb keeps only in-frame clonotypes and omits some of them. Of approximately 190,000 clones in the sample, 60% to 80% are singletons; the top ten hold over 2%. Sequencing was performed on PBMCs. All receptors derive from a woman aged 25 to 39 in good health and CMV-seropositive.

This chain joins TRBV4-2 and TRBJ2-2; possibly TRBD2 for D (6 bases). Germline lookup yields CDR1 LGHNA and CDR2 YNFKEQ. This CDR3 has 16 residues. The germline V and J ends were trimmed by 4 bases and 1 base, with 13 bases remaining between them. Written as DNA, the CDR3 is TGTGCCAGCAGCCCCTATGAGGAGGGGAACACCGGGGAGCTGTTTTTT. This translates into CASSPYEEGNTGELFF.

The chain has TRBV7-9 and TRBJ2-3; no definite D call. The V gene's germline CDR1 is SEHNR and CDR2 FQNEAQ (reference sequence). V was pared by 5 bases and J by 6 bases, with 9 bases between. The CDR3 consists of 12 residues. CDR3: CASSPQSDTQYF. The CDR3 nucleotides are TGTGCCAGCAGCCCCCAGTCGGATACGCAGTATTTT. The variable domain in full, completed from reference TRBV7-9 and TRBJ2-3, reads DTGVSQNPRHKITKRGQNVTFRCDPISEHNRLYWYRQTLGQGPEFLTYFQNEAQLEKSRLLSDRFSAERPKGSFSTLEIQRTEQGDSAMYLCASSPQSDTQYFGPGTRLTVL.

The chain links TRBV11-2 to TRBJ2-5, with 9 bases lining up with TRBD2. Per the germline V gene, CDR1 is SGHAT and CDR2 is FQNNGV. The CDR3 runs 16 residues. The V and J ends lost 7 bases and 2 bases, in that order; junction bases with no gene match: 11. The CDR3 is CASTFTASGAQETQYF. The CDR3 region has the DNA TGTGCCAGCACCTTTACGGCTAGCGGGGCACAAGAGACCCAGTACTTC.

The gene calls are TRBV25-1 and TRBJ2-7; perhaps TRBD2 as D (6 bases). Trimming left V 8 bases short and J 1 base short, with 15 bases between. Germline V gene lookup returns CDR1 MGHDK and CDR2 SYGVNS. The CDR3 covers 14 residues. The CDR3 region is CASEGGTSSYEQYF. CDR3 DNA: TGTGCCAGCGAGGGTGGGACTTCGTCCTACGAGCAGTACTTC.

The rearrangement uses TRBV30 and TRBJ1-4; a possible D gene is TRBD1 (6 bases). Germline V gives CDR1 GTSNPN, CDR2 SVGIG (reference sequence). Trimming removed 0 bases from V and 2 bases from J, with 10 bases in between. CDR3 length: 15 residues. The CDR3 region is CAWSVKQGTNEKLFF. CDR3 nucleotides: TGTGCCTGGAGTGTAAAACAGGGCACTAATGAAAAACTGTTTTTT.

The chain recombines TRBV5-1 with TRBJ1-1, with 9 bases aligning to TRBD1. Germline lookup yields CDR1 SGHRS and CDR2 YFSETQ. The V gene end was trimmed by 3 bases and the J gene end by 1 base; junction bases not matched to a gene: 4. This CDR3 comprises 15 residues. The CDR3 loop reads CASSWTGASNTEAFF. The CDR3, as DNA: TGCGCCAGCAGCTGGACAGGGGCCTCGAACACTGAAGCTTTCTTT.

This clone was seen just once. This chain connects TRBV5-1 to TRBJ1-2, with 12 positions matching TRBD1. Trimming cost V 4 bases and J 5 bases; bases outside gene matches: 6. Germline V gene sequence: CDR1 SGHRS, CDR2 YFSETQ. The CDR3 sequence is 15 residues long. The CDR3 sequence is CASSAGQGAGYGYTF. In DNA, the CDR3 is TGCGCCAGCAGCGCGGGACAGGGGGCAGGGTATGGCTACACCTTC.

This chain links TRBV28 with TRBJ2-5; the D gene is possibly TRBD1 (6 bases). The better agreement between TRBJ2-7 and the DNA end casts doubt on the J call. Germline values: CDR1 MDHEN, CDR2 SYDVKM. The CDR3 covers 12 residues. The CDR3: CASSLTGYEQYF. CDR3 DNA sequence: TGTGCCAGCAGCCTTACAGGGTACGAGCAGTACTTC.

The V call is TRBV5-5, the J call TRBJ2-5; TRBD2 might be the D (7 bases). CDR1 and CDR2 (germline): SGHKS, YYEKEE (reference sequence). This CDR3 region has 14 residues. V was cut by 5 bases and J by 3 bases, with 14 bases left in between. The DNA for the CDR3 is TGTGCCAGCAGTTTAAGGGGGAGGGAAGAGACCCAGTACTTC. Protein product: CASSLRGREETQYF.

CDR3 sequence (DNA): TGCGCCAGCAGCCCCCGACAGGGCCCCGAAAAACTGTTTTTT. It specifies CASSPRQGPEKLFF. The chain couples TRBV4-3 to TRBJ1-4; 7 bases are shared with TRBD1. CDR1 is LGHNA and CDR2 is YSLEER in the germline V gene. With V trimmed by 4 bases and J by 8 bases, 7 bases remained unmatched. This CDR3 contains 14 residues.

This sequence joins TRBV5-1 and TRBJ1-4; D is unclear. The CDR3 has 15 amino acids. Per the germline V gene, CDR1 is SGHRS and CDR2 is YFSETQ. Trimming removed 0 bases from V and 6 bases from J, with 12 bases in between. The CDR3 sequence is CASSLGLDNYEKLFF. The CDR3 coding sequence is TGCGCCAGCAGCTTGGGGCTCGATAATTATGAAAAACTGTTTTTT.

The chain is built from TRBV28 and TRBJ1-2; D may be TRBD1 (6 bases). This CDR3 is built from 14 residues. The V end lost 4 bases, the J end lost 4 bases, and 13 bases lay between the germline ends. Germline assignment: CDR1 MDHEN and CDR2 SYDVKM. CDR3 nucleotide sequence: TGTGCCAGCAGTTCACCGGGACAAACCTATGGCTACACCTTC. This gives the protein CASSSPGQTYGYTF.

The CDR3 nucleotides read TGTGCCAGCAGCTCACAGGGCCGAAGGACTGAAGCTTTCTTT. It encodes CASSSQGRRTEAFF. The gene calls are TRBV7-2 and TRBJ1-1, with D tentatively TRBD1 (6 bases). Germline CDR1 is SGHTA and CDR2 is FQGNSA. The CDR3 consists of 14 residues. Trimming took 4 bases from V and 5 from J, leaving 14 bases between them. The full variable domain, completed using reference TRBV7-2 and TRBJ1-1, is GAGVSQSPSNKVTEKGKDVELRCDPISGHTALYWYRQSLGQGLEFLIYFQGNSAPDKSGLPSDRFSAERTGGSVSTLTIQRTQQEDSAVYLCASSSQGRRTEAFFGQGTRLTVV.

In its sample, this clone was seen a few times. V gene TRBV7-9 combines with J gene TRBJ1-6, with a possible D match to TRBD1 (5 bases). Trimming took off 5 bases at V and 14 bases at J, with 13 bases between the two ends. CDR1 and CDR2 (germline): SEHNR, FQNEAQ (reference sequence). The CDR3 length is 12 residues. The CDR3 reads CASSPQGEALHF. The CDR3 nucleotides read TGTGCCAGCAGCCCGCAGGGTGAAGCCCTCCACTTT. The full variable domain, its missing parts supplied by reference TRBV7-9 and TRBJ1-6, is DTGVSQNPRHKITKRGQNVTFRCDPISEHNRLYWYRQTLGQGPEFLTYFQNEAQLEKSRLLSDRFSAERPKGSFSTLEIQRTEQGDSAMYLCASSPQGEALHFGNGTRLTVT.

The chain employs TRBV5-1 and TRBJ2-5; 7 bases match TRBD2. With 1 base clipped from V and 3 bases from J, the junction kept 6 bases outside the gene matches. The CDR3 contains 15 residues. Germline CDR1 is SGHRS and CDR2 is YFSETQ. CDR3 sequence reads: CASSLWGGEKETQYF. The CDR3 region has the DNA TGCGCCAGCAGCTTGTGGGGAGGGGAAAAAGAGACCCAGTACTTC.

The chain is built from TRBV29-1 and TRBJ2-1; TRBD2 is a possible D gene (5 bases). Trimming shortened V by 2 bases and J by 3 bases, and 11 bases separated the two germline ends. The CDR3 is 14 amino acids. Germline-derived CDR1 and CDR2 are SQVTM and ANQGSEA. CDR3 coding DNA: TGCAGCGTTGAAAGAGCGGAAATCTACAATGAGCAGTTCTTC. Translation: CSVERAEIYNEQFF.

The V gene is TRBV7-2, the J gene TRBJ1-4; perhaps TRBD1 as D (5 bases). Germline CDR1 reads SGHTA; CDR2 reads FQGNSA. The V and J ends lost 1 base and 6 bases respectively, with 12 bases between them. The CDR3 extends over 15 amino acids. CDR3 nucleotides: TGTGCCAGCAGCTTAGGACAGCCCCGGGATGAAAAACTGTTTTTT. Translating it yields CASSLGQPRDEKLFF.

The gene calls are TRBV28 and TRBJ1-1; TRBD1 matches 7 bases. Germline loops: CDR1 MDHEN, CDR2 SYDVKM. The CDR3 extends over 14 amino acids. V shed 5 bases, J shed 1 base, and the junction held 4 bases outside the gene matches. CDR3: CASSPGGRNTEAFF. The CDR3 DNA is TGTGCCAGCAGTCCAGGGGGGAGGAACACTGAAGCTTTCTTT.

This clone occurred a few times. This chain uses TRBV5-4 with TRBJ1-1; 9 bases line up with TRBD1. The length of the CDR3 is 15 residues. In germline, CDR1 is SGHNT, CDR2 YYREEE (reference sequence). Trimming removed 8 bases from V and 5 bases from J; junction bases left unmatched: 13. The CDR3 DNA follows: TGTGCCAGTGGTCGGGAACAGGGGGCTTGGACTGAAGCTTTCTTT. It encodes CASGREQGAWTEAFF.

The V gene is TRBV15, the J gene TRBJ1-4, with TRBD1 matching 7 bases. The CDR3 has 15 amino acids. Germline lookup yields CDR1 LNHNV and CDR2 YYDKDF (reference sequence). Germline trimming cut 3 bases from V and 2 bases from J; bases unmatched to any gene: 3. The CDR3 DNA reads TGTGCCACCAGCAGGGGGGACAGCACTAATGAAAAACTGTTTTTT. Amino acids: CATSRGDSTNEKLFF. Supplemented by reference TRBV15 and TRBJ1-4, the full variable domain reads DAMVIQNPRYQVTQFGKPVTLSCSQTLNHNVMYWYQQKSSQAPKLLFHYYDKDFNNEADTPDNFQSRRPNTSFCFLDIRSPGLGDTAMYLCATSRGDSTNEKLFFGSGTQLSVL.

The CDR3 region is CASSIVGAANTEAFF. CDR3 sequence (DNA): TGTGCCAGTAGTATAGTTGGGGCAGCGAACACTGAAGCTTTCTTT. The chain joins TRBV19 to TRBJ1-1; TRBD1 might be the D (5 bases). The V gene lost 1 base and the J gene lost 1 base, with 10 bases spanning the gap. The CDR3 spans 15 residues. Germline values: CDR1 LNHDA, CDR2 SQIVND (reference sequence).